This T cell receptor (beta chain) is from a study of blood T cell repertoires in COVID-19. Overall study context: The United States, Italy and Spain provided the acute and convalescent COVID-19 samples. PBMCs, B-cell-depleted T cells, or T cells provided the cDNA or gDNA that made up the material.

In the original analysis: Using reference gene primer amplification, nucleated cell counts were estimated. Libraries were prepared by immunoSEQ multiplex PCR; TCRdb keeps only in-frame clonotypes and omits some of them. From that table come the V and J calls and clone size; the DNA was used to work out D and trimming. Among under 250,000 clones listed, approximately 88% were seen once. CDR1 is MNHEY, CDR2 SVGAGI, per germline. CDR3 length equals 15 residues. Between the trimmed V and J ends, which lost 2 bases and 7 bases, there was a span of 15 bases. The sequence was obtained from a man in his 60s who had recovered from COVID-19. The specimen was peripheral blood. V is TRBV6-5 and J is TRBJ1-5; D is unclear. CDR3: CASSYHGREGQPQHF. DNA for the CDR3: TGTGCCAGCAGTTACCACGGTAGGGAGGGCCAGCCCCAGCATTTT.